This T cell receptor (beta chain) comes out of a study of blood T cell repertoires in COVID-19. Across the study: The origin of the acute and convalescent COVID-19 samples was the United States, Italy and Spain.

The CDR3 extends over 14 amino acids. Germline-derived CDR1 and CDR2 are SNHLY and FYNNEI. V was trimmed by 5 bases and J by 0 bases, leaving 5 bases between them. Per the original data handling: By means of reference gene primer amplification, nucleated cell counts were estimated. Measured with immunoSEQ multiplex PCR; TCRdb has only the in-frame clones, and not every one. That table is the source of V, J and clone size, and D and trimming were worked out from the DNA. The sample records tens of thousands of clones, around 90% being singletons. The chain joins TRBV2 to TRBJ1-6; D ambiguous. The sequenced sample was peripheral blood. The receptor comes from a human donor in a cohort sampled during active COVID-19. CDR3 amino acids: CASSYISYNSPLHF. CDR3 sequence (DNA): TGTGCCAGCAGTTATATCTCCTATAATTCACCCCTCCACTTT. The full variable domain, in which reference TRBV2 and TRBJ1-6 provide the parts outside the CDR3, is EPEVTQTPSHQVTQMGQEVILRCVPISNHLYFYWYRQILGQKVEFLVSFYNNEISEKSEIFDDQFSVERPDGSNFTLKIRSTKLEDSAMYFCASSYISYNSPLHFGNGTRLTVT.